This section outlines one T cell receptor (beta chain) sequence together with its context. Its target is unknown. The repertoire was sequenced with immunoSEQ multiplex PCR; TCRdb's copy has only in-frame clones and lacks some. The top ten hold around 10% of the sample, which has approximately 100,000 clones, 87% seen once. These data come from a study of T cell responses to AZD1222 COVID-19 vaccine. General observations from the study: At study baseline, merely several AZD1222 recipients were seropositive. Vaccine-associated CD4 TCRs ranged over spike, dominating at 160-218 and 743-854.

Here the sequenced sample was peripheral blood, taken on day 0 of AZD1222 vaccination. The receptor was derived from an adult in good health.

CDR3 residues: CASSPPIGVNYGYTF. In DNA, the CDR3 is TGTGCCAGCAGTCCCCCAATCGGGGTTAACTATGGCTACACCTTC. The V gene is TRBV28, the J gene TRBJ1-2, with D unresolved. The CDR3 consists of 15 residues. With 5 bases removed from V and 1 base from J, the gap between germline ends came to 14 bases. The germline gives CDR1 MDHEN, CDR2 SYDVKM.